One T cell receptor beta chain is described in this entry. Its antigen is unknown. V was trimmed by 4 bases and J by 1 base, leaving 19 bases between them. The CDR3 has 17 residues. CDR1 is SNHLY, CDR2 FYNNEI, per germline. The template used for profiling TCR beta VDJ and CDR3 was genomic DNA. TCRdb passed the reads through MiXCR, listing each CDR3 protein once. The top ten hold approximately 86% of the sample, which has roughly 16,000 distinct CDR3 sequences, roughly two fifths seen once. CD8+CD57+ cell expansion had been shown by flow cytometry in patients chosen for sequencing. These data come from a study of CD8+CD57+ T cells in acquired aplastic anemia. General study points: Among patients, total CD4+ and CD8+ pools exceeded CD8+CD57+ cells in diversity.

This chain links TRBV2 with TRBJ2-5; TRBD2 might be the D (6 bases). Sequencing was done on a sample of CD8+CD57+ T cells sorted from PBMCs. The subset denotes: bead-enriched CD8+CD57+ effector memory T cells from SAA patients. The sequence derives from a human donor with aplastic anemia. DNA for the CDR3: TGTGCCAGCAGTGTTTCTGGGCCGATCGGGGGCCAAGAGACCCAGTACTTC. This translates into CASSVSGPIGGQETQYF.